This TCR beta chain was sequenced during a study of regulatory T cells in long-lasting Graves disease. The CDR3 spans 12 residues. Trimming cost V 7 bases and J 6 bases, with 12 bases left between them. Study results and caveats: Persistent disease preferred TRBV28, TRBJ1-2 and TRBJ2-5. New patients shared roughly 960 public clonotypes, and persistent patients shared more, with over 2,500.

According to the study, TCR beta libraries were built with iRepertoire HTBI primers and CDR3-region Arm-PCR. MiXCR, run by TCRdb on the multiplex PCR reads, gives a single entry per CDR3 protein. This table has 600,000 to 800,000 distinct CDR3 sequences, around 30% appearing once. This clonotype has a count of ten or more. The antigen is undetermined. Time point of the sample: persistent/refractory GD, antithyroid drugs over 5 years with positive TRAb. RNA from PBMCs was the source of the TCR library. The input for sequencing was peripheral blood mononuclear cells (PBMCs), taken when the disease was refractory, from a patient treated with antithyroid drugs. The V and J genes are TRBV12-3 or TRBV12-4 and TRBJ2-5; no definite D call. The clonotype originates from a female donor with Graves disease. As DNA, the CDR3 is TGTGCCAGCAAATTCGAGAGGCAGACCCAGTACTTC. Its translation: CASKFERQTQYF.